Below, one T cell receptor beta chain is given with its context. TCRdb's table, derived via immunoSEQ multiplex PCR, lists solely in-frame clones and lacks some. The repertoire consists of some 100,000 clones, with approximately 84% occurring once and the leading ten covering about 1.9%. Germline assignment: CDR1 WNHNN and CDR2 SYGVQD (reference sequence). There are 16 residues in the CDR3. The ends were cut back, 0 bases at V and 2 bases at J, with 11 bases in the middle. The data derive from a study of OX40 agonist ivuxolimab in advanced cancers. The origin of this receptor is an adult with an advanced solid tumor such as melanoma, head and neck, liver or kidney cancer. This chain uses TRBV10-1 with TRBJ1-5; D perhaps matches TRBD1 (6 bases). The source material was CD4+ or CD8+ T cells sorted from blood, sampled in a trial of the OX40 agonist ivuxolimab. The CDR3 nucleotides read TGCGCCAGCAGTGAGTCTCCGGGGGCTTGCAATCAGCCCCAGCATTTT. It specifies CASSESPGACNQPQHF.